This T cell receptor beta chain was captured in a study of blood T cell repertoires in COVID-19 (dated by TCRdb to the early 2020s). For the study in its entirety: Collaborator samples came from the United States, Italy and Spain and covered acute and convalescent phases of COVID-19. The dataset comprised deeply sampled blood TCRbeta repertoires from subjects exposed to, actively infected with, or recovered from COVID-19. Samples were obtained from the ongoing ImmuneRACE study (first 160 participants) and from over 1,000 subjects provided by 6 global collaborators. The prospective study material was composed of cDNA or gDNA derived from T cells, B-cell-depleted T cells, or PBMCs. Where available, HLA class I and class II types were taken from metadata supplied by the sample provider and were not determined by assay-based typing. The sample metadata nearly always contained a de-identified subject ID, COVID-19 status, age in years and sex. The repertoires were made available in a free public database intended to serve as a resource for research on the immune response to SARS-CoV-2.

Note on this clone: Which antigen it targets is not known. No much larger clonotype is one base removed from it; base qualities were not supplied.

The immunoSEQ Assay, a bias-controlled multiplex PCR, was used to amplify TCRbeta CDR3 regions from genomic DNA. Concerning the study's data processing: The number of nucleated cells in each sample was estimated by amplification of reference gene primers within the assay. To quantify the absolute abundance of each unique TCRbeta CDR3 rearrangement, sequence reads were collapsed and filtered. Productive Simpson clonality was computed per sample as the square root of Simpson's diversity index over productive rearrangements. TCRdb limited this immuneACCESS table to in-frame rearrangements with V and J called. A share of clones is missing; checked studies link under half to unresolved V genes, and the rest is unexplained. V and J calls and clone size are copied from that table; D and trimming were computed from the DNA. For this sample the table gives approximately 350,000 clones, of which almost 90% were detected only once. Approximately 7.4% of the sample comes from the top ten.

What the authors observed across the whole study: The quantity of clinical and demographic metadata differed by source and by participant and was supplied without curation.

One collaborating source in Seattle enrolled patients during active infection and followed them longitudinally through the course of disease. Whole blood was collected in K2EDTA tubes by collaborating institutions according to the institutions' own protocols. Collaborator samples were shipped for TCRbeta analysis as frozen whole blood, isolated PBMCs, or DNA extracted from either sample type. CDR3 length: 12 amino acids, cysteine to phenylalanine. Kept here is only the CDR3 DNA, which spans 36 bases and is read in frame from base 1. The germline V gene (reference sequence) supplies CDR1 GTSNPN and CDR2 SVGIG. The V end loses 0 bases and the J end loses 7 bases, and a stretch of 9 bases separates them.

This receptor was obtained from a woman between 65 and 79 years old with COVID-19, enrolled during active disease. Sequenced material: peripheral blood. Rearrangement joined TRBV30 to TRBJ1-2; no D gene is confidently identified. Read as DNA, the sequence is TGTGCCTGGAGTGTTCAGCGAGGTGGCTACACCTTC. This translates into CAWSVQRGGYTF.